Listed below are T cell receptor beta chains from one sample, sequenced in a study of T cell responses to AZD1222 COVID-19 vaccine. Assay used: immunoSEQ multiplex PCR; TCRdb lists only in-frame clones, some missing. The sample has roughly 100,000 clones, around 90% seen once. Specimen: peripheral blood, collected on day 0 of AZD1222 vaccination. These receptors came from an adult in good health. CDR3s include the opening cysteine and the closing phenylalanine or tryptophan. A D gene is named only where the DNA matches it firmly. Size is stated for part of the rows, as once, few or many counts, or as a class when the clone is expanded.

abundance	d_gene	v_gene	j_gene	CDR3nt	CDR3aa
NA	NA	TRBV4-1	TRBJ2-7	TGCGCCAGCAGCCCCTTGGTACTGTACTCCGAGCAGTACTTC	CASSPLVLYSEQYF
NA	NA	TRBV7-2	TRBJ2-7	TGTGCCAGCAGCTTTGGAGGTTCCTACGAGCAGTACTTC	CASSFGGSYEQYF
NA	NA	TRBV6-6	TRBJ2-7	TGTGCCAGCAGTTACCTGGGCGCTGACGAGCAGTACTTC	CASSYLGADEQYF
few	TRBD2	TRBV18	TRBJ2-2	TGTGCCAGCTCACGACTAGCGGTCTTGAACACCGGGGAGCTGTTTTTT	CASSRLAVLNTGELFF
NA	NA	TRBV12-3/TRBV12-4	TRBJ1-1	TGTGCCAGCAGTTTGGGCAGAAACACTGAAGCTTTCTTT	CASSLGRNTEAFF
few	TRBD1	TRBV18	TRBJ2-7	TGTGCCAGCGGACAGGCCCTCTCCTACGAGCAGTACTTC	CASGQALSYEQYF
NA	NA	TRBV4-1	TRBJ2-1	TGCGCCAGCAGCCCCTTCTCGAGCAATGAGCAGTTCTTC	CASSPFSSNEQFF
NA	NA	TRBV6-5	TRBJ1-2	TGTGCCAGCAGGTCGGGGTTGAGGTGGGGCTACACCTTC	CASRSGLRWGYTF
NA	NA	TRBV7-2	TRBJ1-1	TGTGCCAGCAGCTTAGCGGGCCTGGGAAACACTGAAGCTTTCTTT	CASSLAGLGNTEAFF
NA	NA	TRBV6-2/TRBV6-3	TRBJ2-1	TGTGCCAGCAGTAAAGTCTACAATGAGCAGTTCTTC	CASSKVYNEQFF
NA	NA	TRBV10-3	TRBJ2-3	TGTGCCATTTCGCGCACAGATACGCAGTATTTT	CAISRTDTQYF
NA	TRBD2	TRBV19	TRBJ2-5	TGTGCCAGTAGTGATAGCGGGAGGGAGACCCAGTACTTC	CASSDSGRETQYF
NA	TRBD2	TRBV5-1	TRBJ2-2	TGCGCCAGCAGCCGGGAGGGCCGGGTCGGGGAGCTGTTTTTT	CASSREGRVGELFF
NA	NA	TRBV10-3	TRBJ2-1	TGTGCCATCAGTGAGGGCAGCTACAATGAGCAGTTCTTC	CAISEGSYNEQFF
NA	TRBD1	TRBV12-3/TRBV12-4	TRBJ1-3	TGTGCCAGCGGACAGGGAGGAAACACCATATATTTT	CASGQGGNTIYF
few	NA	TRBV5-4	TRBJ2-3	TGTGCCAGCAGCTTCACCGGCCAGGGGAAGGGAGATACGCAGTATTTT	CASSFTGQGKGDTQYF
NA	NA	TRBV6-5	TRBJ2-3	TGTGCCAGCAGAAGGAAGGTAGAACCCACAGATACGCAGTATTTT	CASRRKVEPTDTQYF
NA	NA	TRBV7-9	TRBJ1-1	TGTGCCAGCAGCTTAGCAGCCGAGAACACTGAAGCTTTCTTT	CASSLAAENTEAFF
NA	NA	TRBV7-3	TRBJ2-2	TGTGCCAGCAGCCCAGGGGCTCAGAGATCCGGGGAGCTGTTTTTT	CASSPGAQRSGELFF
NA	NA	TRBV12-3/TRBV12-4	TRBJ2-7	TGTGCCAGCAGAGCCGGGACCGTCAACGAGCAGTACTTC	CASRAGTVNEQYF
NA	NA	TRBV5-6	TRBJ1-5	TGTGCCAGCAGCTTGTATGGGTCTCGCCAGCCCCAGCATTTT	CASSLYGSRQPQHF
NA	TRBD1	TRBV4-3	TRBJ1-2	TGCGCCAGCAGCCAAGAAGCCGGGACAGCCCTCTATGGCTACACCTTC	CASSQEAGTALYGYTF
NA	TRBD1	TRBV18	TRBJ1-6	TGTGCCAGCTCACCCGACAGGGGAAATTCACCCCTCCACTTT	CASSPDRGNSPLHF
NA	NA	TRBV28	TRBJ1-6	TGTGCCAGCAGTTCCCGGGACACAAGTAATTCACCCCTCCACTTT	CASSSRDTSNSPLHF
NA	NA	TRBV5-6	TRBJ2-2	TGTGCCAGCAGCTCCAACACCGGGGAGCTGTTTTTT	CASSSNTGELFF
once	NA	TRBV7-2	TRBJ2-7	TGTGCCAGCAGCCCTAGGGCAGGGGACCAGAACTACGAGCAGTACTTC	CASSPRAGDQNYEQYF
once	NA	TRBV19	TRBJ1-5	TGTGCCAGTTCGGACAGAACGTTTAGCAATCAGCCCCAGCATTTT	CASSDRTFSNQPQHF
NA	NA	TRBV25-1	TRBJ2-2	TGTGCCAGCAGTGAACTTCGGACAGCAAACACCGGGGAGCTGTTTTTT	CASSELRTANTGELFF
NA	TRBD1	TRBV25-1	TRBJ1-3	TGTGCCAGCAGTGACCCACAGGGGTCGTCCGGAAACACCATATATTTT	CASSDPQGSSGNTIYF
NA	TRBD1	TRBV6-5	TRBJ2-7	TGTGCCAGCAGTTCCGCGGACAGGCCGAGCTCCTACGAGCAGTACTTC	CASSSADRPSSYEQYF
NA	NA	TRBV7-3	TRBJ1-1	TGTGCCAGCAGCCGGGACTCCCGAGGCACTGAAGCTTTCTTT	CASSRDSRGTEAFF
once	NA	TRBV28	TRBJ1-1	TGTGCCAGCAGCCGGGGTGCTTCTGAAGCTTTCTTT	CASSRGASEAFF
once	NA	TRBV27	TRBJ1-2	TGTGCCAGCAGTCTAAAGACCGCAGCCAGGGACGATGGCTACACCTTC	CASSLKTAARDDGYTF